This T cell receptor beta chain came from a study of OX40 agonist ivuxolimab in advanced cancers. Study-wide background: Therapy given before enrollment (anti-PD-1, anti-PD-L1 or anti-CTLA-4) was allowed, and 40% to 50% had some. Partial responses were achieved by three patients, of whom one had hepatocellular carcinoma and two had cutaneous melanoma.

Trimming stripped 3 bases from V and 1 base from J, with 6 bases between. Germline CDR1 is SGHTA and CDR2 is FQGNSA. CDR3 length equals 14 residues. Assay: immunoSEQ multiplex PCR; the TCRdb copy retains only in-frame clones and omits some. In the table there are some 50,000 clones, about 90% of which are singletons. Regarding this clone: Its target is unknown.

Whole-study results and caveats: At 0.1 to 3.0 mg/kg, CD4+ and CD8+ blood T cells expanded clonally by week 6.

The sample was CD4+ or CD8+ T cells sorted from blood, taken in a trial of the OX40 agonist ivuxolimab. This receptor was taken from an adult with an advanced solid tumor such as melanoma, head and neck, liver or kidney cancer. This chain uses TRBV7-2 with TRBJ2-2, with D unclear. CDR3 nucleotides: TGTGCCAGCAGCTTTATGCGGAACACCGGGGAGCTGTTTTTT. Its protein product is CASSFMRNTGELFF.